The source of this T cell receptor (beta chain) is a study of blood T cell repertoires in COVID-19. Study summary: The United States, Italy and Spain were the sources of the acute and convalescent COVID-19 samples. PBMCs, B-cell-depleted T cells, or T cells were the source of the cDNA or gDNA that made up the material.

In the original processing: Nucleated cell counts were estimated from reference gene primer amplification. Clones were sequenced by immunoSEQ multiplex PCR, and TCRdb holds only the in-frame ones, with some missing. V and J calls and clone size are those listed in that table; D and trimming were worked out from the DNA. The sample has approximately 57,000 clones, around 85% seen once; the top ten hold approximately 4.5%. This clone was counted only a few times. The specimen was peripheral blood. The sequence was obtained from a middle-aged man with active COVID-19.

The CDR3 bases are TGTGCCAGCACCGGGGGCCGGGAATCACCCCTCCACTTT. This codes for CASTGGRESPLHF. The chain uses TRBV7-9 and TRBJ1-6; D may be TRBD1 (6 bases). This CDR3 region has 13 residues. The germline V gene has CDR1 SEHNR and CDR2 FQNEAQ (reference sequence). Trimming shortened V by 7 bases and J by 10 bases, and 14 bases separated the two germline ends. Full variable domain (remainder filled in from reference TRBV7-9 and TRBJ1-6): DTGVSQNPRHKITKRGQNVTFRCDPISEHNRLYWYRQTLGQGPEFLTYFQNEAQLEKSRLLSDRFSAERPKGSFSTLEIQRTEQGDSAMYLCASTGGRESPLHFGNGTRLTVT.